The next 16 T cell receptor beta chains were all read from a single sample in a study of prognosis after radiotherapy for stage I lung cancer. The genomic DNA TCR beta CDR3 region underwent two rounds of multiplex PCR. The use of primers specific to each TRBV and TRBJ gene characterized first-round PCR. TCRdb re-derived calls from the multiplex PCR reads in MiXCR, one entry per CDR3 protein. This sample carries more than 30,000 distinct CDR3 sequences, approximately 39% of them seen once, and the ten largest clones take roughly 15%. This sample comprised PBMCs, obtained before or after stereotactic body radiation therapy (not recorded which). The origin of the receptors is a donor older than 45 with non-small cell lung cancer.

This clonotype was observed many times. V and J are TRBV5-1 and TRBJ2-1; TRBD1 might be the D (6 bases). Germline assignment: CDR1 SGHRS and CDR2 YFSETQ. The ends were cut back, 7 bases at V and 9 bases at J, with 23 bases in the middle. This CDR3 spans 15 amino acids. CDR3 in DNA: TGCGCCAGCTCCCTTTCCGGGACAACTCACGGTGAGCAGTTCTTC. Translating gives CASSLSGTTHGEQFF.

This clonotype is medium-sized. The CDR3 DNA sequence: TGTGCCAGCAGTTACTCGCCAGGGAACTATGGCTACACCTTC. This codes for CASSYSPGNYGYTF. The rearrangement joins TRBV6-5 to TRBJ1-2, with D tentatively TRBD1 (5 bases). Between the trimmed V and J ends, which lost 0 bases and 2 bases, there was a span of 7 bases. Germline loops: CDR1 MNHEY, CDR2 SVGAGI. This CDR3 has 14 amino acids.

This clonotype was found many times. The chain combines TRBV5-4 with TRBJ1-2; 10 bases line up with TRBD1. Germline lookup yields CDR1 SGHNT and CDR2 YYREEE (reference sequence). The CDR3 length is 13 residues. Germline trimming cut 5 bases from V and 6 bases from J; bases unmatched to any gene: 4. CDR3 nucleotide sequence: TGTGCCAGCAGTCGCGGGACAGGGGATGGCTACACCTTC. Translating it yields CASSRGTGDGYTF.

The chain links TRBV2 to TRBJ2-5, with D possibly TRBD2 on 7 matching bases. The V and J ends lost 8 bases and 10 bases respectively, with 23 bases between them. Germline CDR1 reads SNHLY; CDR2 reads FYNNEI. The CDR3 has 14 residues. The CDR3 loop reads CASEGGGYADIQYF. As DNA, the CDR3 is TGTGCCAGCGAGGGCGGGGGCTACGCCGATATCCAGTACTTC.

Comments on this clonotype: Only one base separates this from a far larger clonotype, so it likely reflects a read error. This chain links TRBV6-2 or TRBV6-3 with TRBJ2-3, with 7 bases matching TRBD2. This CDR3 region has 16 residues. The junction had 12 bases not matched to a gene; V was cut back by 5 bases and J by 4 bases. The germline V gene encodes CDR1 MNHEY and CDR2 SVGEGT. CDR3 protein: CASSELSGGGADTQYF. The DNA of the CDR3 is TGTGCCAGCAGTGAACTCTCGGGGGGTGGAGCAGATACGCAGTATTTT.

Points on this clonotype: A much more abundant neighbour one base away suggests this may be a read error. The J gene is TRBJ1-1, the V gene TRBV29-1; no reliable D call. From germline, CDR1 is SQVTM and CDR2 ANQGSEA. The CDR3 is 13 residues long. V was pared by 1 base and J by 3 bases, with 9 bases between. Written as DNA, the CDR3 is TGCAGCGTTGAAGGCCACGGGTACACTGAAGCTTTCTTT. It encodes CSVEGHGYTEAFF.

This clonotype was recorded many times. CDR3 in amino acids: CASSLEPSGNYNEQFF. The CDR3, as DNA: TGCGCCAGCAGCTTGGAGCCTAGCGGGAACTACAATGAGCAGTTCTTC. J is TRBJ2-1 and V is TRBV5-1, with TRBD2 matching over 9 bases. CDR3 length equals 16 residues. Germline CDR1 and CDR2: SGHRS and YFSETQ. V was clipped by 0 bases and J by 3 bases; unmatched bases: 4.

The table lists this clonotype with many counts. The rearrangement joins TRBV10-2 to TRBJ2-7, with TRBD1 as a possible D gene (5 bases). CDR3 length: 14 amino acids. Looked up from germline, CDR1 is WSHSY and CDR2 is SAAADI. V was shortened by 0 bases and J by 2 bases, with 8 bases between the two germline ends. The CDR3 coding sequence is TGCGCCAGCAGTGAGTCTCAGGGTGCCTACGAGCAGTACTTC. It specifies CASSESQGAYEQYF.

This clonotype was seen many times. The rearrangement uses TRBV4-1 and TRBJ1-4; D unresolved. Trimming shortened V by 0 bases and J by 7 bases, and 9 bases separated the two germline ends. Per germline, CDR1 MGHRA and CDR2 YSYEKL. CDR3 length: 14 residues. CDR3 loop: CASSQEKISEKLFF. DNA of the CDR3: TGCGCCAGCAGCCAAGAGAAGATTTCTGAAAAACTGTTTTTT.

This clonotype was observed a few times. The DNA of the CDR3 is TGTGCCAGCTCTTACCGGACAGGTTTTGTAGATACGCAGTATTTT. This sequence encodes CASSYRTGFVDTQYF. The chain is built from TRBV18 and TRBJ2-3; 7 nucleotides line up with TRBD1. The J segment lost 5 bases and the V segment lost 6 bases, leaving 11 bases of the junction unmatched. The CDR3 consists of 15 residues. From germline, CDR1 is KGHSH and CDR2 LQKENI.

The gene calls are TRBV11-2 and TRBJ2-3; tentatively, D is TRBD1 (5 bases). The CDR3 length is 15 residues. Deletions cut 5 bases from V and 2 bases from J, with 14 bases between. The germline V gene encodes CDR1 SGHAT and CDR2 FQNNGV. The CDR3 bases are TGTGCCAGCAGCATCAGGGCGGCCTACACAGATACGCAGTATTTT. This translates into CASSIRAAYTDTQYF.

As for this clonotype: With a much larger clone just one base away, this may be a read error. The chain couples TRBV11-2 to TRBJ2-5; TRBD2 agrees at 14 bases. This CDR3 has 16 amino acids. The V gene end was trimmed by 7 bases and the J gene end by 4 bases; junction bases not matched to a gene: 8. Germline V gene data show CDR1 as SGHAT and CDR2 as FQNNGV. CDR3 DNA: TGTGCCAGCATCCCCCTGGGGACTAGCGGGGGAGAGACCCAGTACTTC. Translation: CASIPLGTSGGETQYF.

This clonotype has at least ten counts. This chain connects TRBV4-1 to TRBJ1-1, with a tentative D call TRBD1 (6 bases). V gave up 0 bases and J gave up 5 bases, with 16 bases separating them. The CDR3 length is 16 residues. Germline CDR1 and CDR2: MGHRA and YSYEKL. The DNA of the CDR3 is TGCGCCAGCAGCCAAGATCATGCGGGGGGCTGGACTGAAGCTTTCTTT. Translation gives CASSQDHAGGWTEAFF.

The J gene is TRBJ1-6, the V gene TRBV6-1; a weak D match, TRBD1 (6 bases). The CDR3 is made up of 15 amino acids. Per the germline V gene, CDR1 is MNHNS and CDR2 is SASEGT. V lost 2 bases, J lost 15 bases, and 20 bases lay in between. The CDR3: CASSEPGTFNSNLHF. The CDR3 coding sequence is TGTGCCAGCAGTGAACCCGGGACATTTAATTCAAACCTCCACTTT.

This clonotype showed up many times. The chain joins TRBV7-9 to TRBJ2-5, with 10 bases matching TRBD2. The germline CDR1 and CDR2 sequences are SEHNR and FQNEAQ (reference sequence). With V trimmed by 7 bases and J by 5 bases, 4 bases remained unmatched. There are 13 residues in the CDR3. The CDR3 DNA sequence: TGTGCCAGCAAAAGCGGGGGGGGTGAGACCCAGTACTTC. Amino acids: CASKSGGGETQYF.

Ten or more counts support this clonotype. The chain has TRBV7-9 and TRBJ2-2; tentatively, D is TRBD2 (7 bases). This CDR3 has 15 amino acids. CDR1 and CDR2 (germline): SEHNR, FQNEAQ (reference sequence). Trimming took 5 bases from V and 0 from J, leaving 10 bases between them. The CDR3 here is CASSRGASNTGELFF. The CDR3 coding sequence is TGTGCCAGCAGCCGGGGGGCTTCGAACACCGGGGAGCTGTTTTTT.